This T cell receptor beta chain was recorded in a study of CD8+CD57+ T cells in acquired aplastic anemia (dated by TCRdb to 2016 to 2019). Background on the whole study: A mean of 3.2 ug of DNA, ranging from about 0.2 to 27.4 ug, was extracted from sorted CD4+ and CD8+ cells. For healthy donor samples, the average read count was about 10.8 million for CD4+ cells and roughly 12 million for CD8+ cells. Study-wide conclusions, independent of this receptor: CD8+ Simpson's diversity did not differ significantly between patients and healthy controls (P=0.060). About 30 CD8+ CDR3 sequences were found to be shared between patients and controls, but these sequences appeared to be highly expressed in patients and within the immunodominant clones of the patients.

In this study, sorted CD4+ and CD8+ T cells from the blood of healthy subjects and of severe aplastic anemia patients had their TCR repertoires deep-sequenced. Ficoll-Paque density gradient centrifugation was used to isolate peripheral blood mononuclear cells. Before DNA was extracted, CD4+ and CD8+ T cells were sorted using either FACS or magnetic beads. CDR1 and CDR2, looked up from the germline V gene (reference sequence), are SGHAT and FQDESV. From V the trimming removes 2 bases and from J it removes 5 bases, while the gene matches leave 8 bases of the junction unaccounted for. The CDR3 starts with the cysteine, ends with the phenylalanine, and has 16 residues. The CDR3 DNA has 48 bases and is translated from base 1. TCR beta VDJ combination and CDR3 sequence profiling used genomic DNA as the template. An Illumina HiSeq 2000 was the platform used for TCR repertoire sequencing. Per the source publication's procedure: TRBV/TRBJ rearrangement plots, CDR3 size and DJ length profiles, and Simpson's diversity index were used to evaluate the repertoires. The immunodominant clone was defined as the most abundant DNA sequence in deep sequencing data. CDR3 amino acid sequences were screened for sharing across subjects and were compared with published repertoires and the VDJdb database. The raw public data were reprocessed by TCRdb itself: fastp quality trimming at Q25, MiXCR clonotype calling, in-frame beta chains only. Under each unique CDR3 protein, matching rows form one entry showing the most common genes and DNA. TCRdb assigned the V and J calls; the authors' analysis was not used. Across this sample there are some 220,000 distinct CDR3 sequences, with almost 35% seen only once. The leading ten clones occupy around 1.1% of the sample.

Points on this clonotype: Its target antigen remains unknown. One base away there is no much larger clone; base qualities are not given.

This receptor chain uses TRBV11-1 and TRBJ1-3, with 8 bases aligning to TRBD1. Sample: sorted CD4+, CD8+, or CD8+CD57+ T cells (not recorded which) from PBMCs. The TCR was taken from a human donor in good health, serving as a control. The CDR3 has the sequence CASSLTGTGERNTIYF. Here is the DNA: TGTGCCAGCAGCTTAACGGGGACAGGAGAACGAAACACCATATATTTT.